A selection of T cell receptor beta chains follows, all from one sample in a study of identical twins. TCRdb ran MiXCR on the 5' RACE reads and lists one entry per CDR3 protein. The data show 250,000 or so distinct CDR3 sequences, approximately 7.8% seen once. The same sample was also studied in work on yellow fever vaccine responses in identical twins.

The specimen was CD8+ T cells sorted from blood. These receptors all stem from a woman between 18 and 29 years old in good health. The CDR3 runs from the conserved cysteine through the conserved F or W. A D gene is named only where the DNA matches it firmly. The size entry is marked missing in some rows and otherwise reads once, few, many or a size class.

d_call,v_call,clone_size,j_call,cdr3_aa,cdr3_nt
TRBD1,TRBV11-1,many,TRBJ1-1,CASSSSLSGGNGDTEAFF,TGTGCCAGCAGCTCGAGCCTATCAGGGGGCAATGGAGACACTGAAGCTTTCTTT
.,TRBV9,many,TRBJ1-1,CASSVGEGAFF,TGTGCCAGCAGCGTAGGCGAGGGGGCTTTCTTT
.,TRBV7-2,many,TRBJ1-5,CASSLMQGHQPQHF,TGTGCCAGCAGCTTAATGCAGGGACATCAGCCCCAGCATTTT
.,TRBV7-9,many,TRBJ2-6,CASSSGSDVLTF,TGTGCCAGCAGCTCCGGGTCAGACGTCCTGACTTTC
.,TRBV19,.,TRBJ1-1,CASHGYTEAFF,TGTGCCAGTCATGGTTACACTGAAGCTTTCTTT
.,TRBV6-1,many,TRBJ2-2,CASSERPFWELFF,TGTGCCAGCAGTGAAAGGCCCTTTTGGGAGCTGTTTTTT
.,TRBV4-1,many,TRBJ2-7,CASSQEKDYEQYF,TGCGCCAGCAGCCAAGAGAAAGACTACGAGCAGTACTTC
TRBD1,TRBV12-3/TRBV12-4,.,TRBJ2-1,CASSRTGLYNEQFF,TGTGCCAGCAGTCGGACAGGGTTGTACAATGAGCAGTTCTTC
.,TRBV12-3/TRBV12-4,many,TRBJ2-1,CASSLGRGPYNEQFF,TGTGCCAGCAGTTTAGGCAGGGGACCATACAATGAGCAGTTCTTC
.,TRBV12-3/TRBV12-4,few,TRBJ2-5,CASSLDGQGHGTQYF,TGTGCCAGCAGTTTAGATGGGCAGGGCCATGGGACCCAGTACTTC
TRBD2,TRBV9,many,TRBJ2-7,CASSPRTSGSYEQYF,TGTGCCAGCAGCCCGAGAACTAGCGGGAGTTACGAGCAGTACTTC
TRBD1,TRBV6-1,.,TRBJ2-3,CASSESGQDLPTDTQYF,TGTGCCAGCAGTGAATCTGGACAGGACCTACCCACAGATACGCAGTATTTT
.,TRBV7-9,.,TRBJ2-1,CASSRTTSRSYNEQFF,TGTGCCAGCAGCCGGACGACTAGTCGCTCCTACAATGAGCAGTTCTTC
TRBD1,TRBV11-2,few,TRBJ1-6,CASTLTGFNSPLHF,TGTGCCAGCACCCTGACAGGGTTTAATTCACCCCTCCACTTT
.,TRBV24-1,few,TRBJ2-7,CATSDWWGRYAYEQYF,TGTGCCACCAGTGATTGGTGGGGGAGGTATGCCTACGAGCAGTACTTC
.,TRBV7-9,many,TRBJ2-3,CASSLARGITSTDTQYF,TGTGCCAGCAGCTTAGCCCGAGGGATCACTAGCACAGATACGCAGTATTTT